Listed here are 9 T cell receptor beta chains from one sample, sequenced in a study of T cell repertoires in cytomegalovirus infection. MiXCR, applied by TCRdb to the reads, yields one record per CDR3 protein. The table has more than 150,000 distinct CDR3 sequences, roughly a fifth seen once; the top ten hold around 2.7%. Material: PBMCs. The receptor source for this set is a human donor in good health (CMV status not recorded). Some clones in this sample may be carry-over from other donors' samples.

V usage is TRBV7-2 and J usage is TRBJ2-2; 9 nucleotides match TRBD2. The J segment lost 6 bases and the V segment lost 3 bases, leaving 11 bases of the junction unmatched. The CDR3 consists of 17 residues. CDR1 is SGHTA and CDR2 is FQGNSA in the germline V gene. The CDR3 protein is CASSFYPSGTVSGELFF. In DNA form, the CDR3 reads TGTGCCAGCAGCTTTTACCCTAGCGGGACTGTTTCCGGGGAGCTGTTTTTT.

This clonotype has at least ten counts. The chain joins TRBV7-2 to TRBJ2-5; D is unresolved. This CDR3 has 11 amino acids. Germline V gene lookup returns CDR1 SGHTA and CDR2 FQGNSA. The ends were cut back, 5 bases at V and 7 bases at J, with 8 bases in the middle. DNA of the CDR3: TGTGCCAGCAGCCCCTATGGGACCCAGTACTTC. It specifies CASSPYGTQYF.

This clonotype was detected only a few times. V and J are TRBV12-3 or TRBV12-4 and TRBJ1-5; D remains unclear. The CDR3 totals 15 residues. V was cut by 3 bases and J by 5 bases, with 14 bases left in between. The CDR3 region is CASSFSSGKDQPQHF. CDR3 sequence (DNA): TGTGCCAGCAGTTTTAGTTCTGGGAAGGATCAGCCCCAGCATTTT.

This clonotype was seen more than once but under ten times. This chain joins TRBV19 and TRBJ2-3, with D possibly TRBD1 on 5 matching bases. Between the trimmed V and J ends, which lost 7 bases and 1 base, there was a span of 9 bases. CDR3 length: 13 residues. The germline gives CDR1 LNHDA, CDR2 SQIVND (reference sequence). In nucleotides, the CDR3 is TGTGCCAGTAACCTAGGGGGCACAGATACGCAGTATTTT. It codes for CASNLGGTDTQYF.

This rearrangement joins TRBV6-6 to TRBJ1-1; D possibly corresponds to TRBD1 (5 bases). V lost 8 bases, J lost 1 base, and 11 bases lay in between. In germline, CDR1 is MNHNY, CDR2 SVGAGI (reference sequence). This CDR3 comprises 13 residues. CDR3 amino acids: CASGGKGNTEAFF. The CDR3 region has the DNA TGTGCCAGCGGGGGGAAGGGGAACACTGAAGCTTTCTTT.

The chain is built from TRBV12-3 or TRBV12-4 and TRBJ2-5, with 9 bases matching TRBD2. V lost 3 bases and J lost 4; bases outside the gene matches: 6. This CDR3 spans 15 amino acids. Written as DNA, the CDR3 is TGTGCCAGCAGTTTTCCCGCGGGGGGGCTAGAGACCCAGTACTTC. Protein: CASSFPAGGLETQYF.

Of note for this clonotype: A much larger clone sits a single nucleotide away, making a read error possible. The chain has TRBV7-6 and TRBJ1-5; D gene ambiguous. V lost 8 bases and J 4 bases, leaving 21 bases between the germline ends. Germline assignment: CDR1 SGHVS and CDR2 FNYEAQ. CDR3 length: 16 amino acids. CDR3 in DNA: TGTGCCAGCGGCCTAGAGACTGGGGTCGGTAATCAGCCCCAGCATTTT. Protein sequence: CASGLETGVGNQPQHF.

The sample holds a few counts of this clonotype. V gene TRBV7-2 combines with J gene TRBJ2-2, with D unresolved. The CDR3 length is 14 residues. Germline values: CDR1 SGHTA, CDR2 FQGNSA. Trimming took 5 bases from V and 3 from J, leaving 10 bases between them. The CDR3 region is CASSRFSYTGELFF. CDR3 sequence (DNA): TGTGCCAGCAGCCGGTTTTCGTACACCGGGGAGCTGTTTTTT. The whole variable domain, filled in from reference TRBV7-2 and TRBJ2-2, reads GAGVSQSPSNKVTEKGKDVELRCDPISGHTALYWYRQSLGQGLEFLIYFQGNSAPDKSGLPSDRFSAERTGGSVSTLTIQRTQQEDSAVYLCASSRFSYTGELFFGEGSRLTVL.

This chain connects TRBV19 to TRBJ1-5, with D perhaps matching TRBD1 (5 bases). The CDR3 is made up of 15 amino acids. Per germline, CDR1 LNHDA and CDR2 SQIVND (reference sequence). V lost 5 bases and J lost 2, with 13 bases in between. This CDR3 is CASSRGSRGNQPQHF. In nucleotides, the CDR3 is TGTGCCAGTAGTCGGGGCTCGCGGGGCAATCAGCCCCAGCATTTT.